The 32 T cell receptor beta chains reported below all come from one sample, sequenced in a study of blood T cell repertoires in COVID-19. Data came from immunoSEQ multiplex PCR; TCRdb stores just in-frame clones and leaves some out. The data show roughly 13,000 clones, with 65% to 90% seen just once and just under 25% held by the top ten. Sequenced sample: peripheral blood. The receptors derive from a man aged 35 to 55 with active or convalescent COVID-19.

The CDR3 here is CSVEDRDYGYTF. The CDR3 bases are TGCAGCGTTGAGGACAGGGATTATGGCTACACCTTC. The chain joins TRBV29-1 to TRBJ1-2, with 8 nucleotides matching TRBD1. The CDR3 is 12 residues long. Germline assignment: CDR1 SQVTM and CDR2 ANQGSEA. With V trimmed by 3 bases and J by 5 bases, 2 bases remained unmatched. Complete variable domain (other parts from reference TRBV29-1 and TRBJ1-2): SAVISQKPSRDICQRGTSLTIQCQVDSQVTMMFWYRQQPGQSLTLIATANQGSEATYESGFVIDKFPISRPNLTFSTLTVSNMSPEDSSIYLCSVEDRDYGYTFGSGTRLTVV.

Only one count was recorded for this clone. The rearrangement links TRBV5-6 to TRBJ1-1, with a weak D call TRBD1 (5 bases). CDR3 length equals 14 residues. Germline V gene sequence: CDR1 SGHDT, CDR2 YYEEEE. Deletions cut 2 bases from V and 4 bases from J, with 12 bases between. The CDR3 spells CASSLLSGATEAFF. CDR3 bases: TGTGCCAGCAGCTTACTAAGCGGGGCCACTGAAGCTTTCTTT.

The chain recombines TRBV2 with TRBJ2-1; possible D gene TRBD2, 6 bases. The germline V gene has CDR1 SNHLY and CDR2 FYNNEI. V was pared by 4 bases and J by 0 bases, with 13 bases between. This CDR3 region has 16 residues. CDR3 residues: CASSGIAVSSYNEQFF. For the CDR3, the DNA is TGTGCCAGCAGTGGAATAGCGGTAAGCTCCTACAATGAGCAGTTCTTC. The full variable domain, rest sourced from reference TRBV2 and TRBJ2-1, is EPEVTQTPSHQVTQMGQEVILRCVPISNHLYFYWYRQILGQKVEFLVSFYNNEISEKSEIFDDQFSVERPDGSNFTLKIRSTKLEDSAMYFCASSGIAVSSYNEQFFGPGTRLTVL.

The genes are TRBV4-1 and TRBJ2-7; 13 bases line up with TRBD2. The CDR3 is made up of 16 amino acids. V was clipped by 0 bases and J by 6 bases; unmatched bases: 5. Germline V CDR1 and CDR2: MGHRA, YSYEKL. CDR3 nucleotide sequence: TGCGCCAGCAGCCAAGAGGAGAGACTAGCGGGGGGCGAGCAGTACTTC. Amino acid sequence: CASSQEERLAGGEQYF.

V gene TRBV9 combines with J gene TRBJ2-2; 9 nucleotides align to TRBD1. This CDR3 is 16 amino acids long. Germline V gene data show CDR1 as SGDLS and CDR2 as YYNGEE. Trimming cost V 4 bases and J 8 bases; bases outside gene matches: 12. The CDR3 is CASSPSSGTGLGELFF. DNA of the CDR3: TGTGCCAGCAGCCCCTCATCCGGGACAGGGCTGGGGGAGCTGTTTTTT.

The chain recombines TRBV11-2 with TRBJ1-1; the D gene is possibly TRBD1 (6 bases). The CDR3 length is 13 residues. The germline gives CDR1 SGHAT, CDR2 FQNNGV. The germline V and J ends were trimmed by 5 bases and 1 base, with 8 bases remaining between them. The CDR3 sequence is CASSVDRNTEAFF. Here the CDR3 DNA reads TGTGCCAGCAGCGTGGACAGGAACACTGAAGCTTTCTTT.

The chain carries TRBV15 and TRBJ2-2, with 7 bases aligning to TRBD2. The CDR3 runs 14 residues. Germline CDR1 LNHNV, CDR2 YYDKDF (reference sequence). Trimming at V came to 3 bases and at J to 3 bases, leaving 1 base not matched to a gene. The CDR3 DNA follows: TGTGCCACCAGCAGGGCGGGGGACACCGGGGAGCTGTTTTTT. It is translated as CATSRAGDTGELFF.

This chain connects TRBV30 to TRBJ2-5; 9 bases are shared with TRBD2. V was pared by 0 bases and J by 2 bases, with 10 bases of the junction left unmatched. Germline V gene sequence: CDR1 GTSNPN, CDR2 SVGIG (reference sequence). The CDR3 has 17 residues. The CDR3 coding sequence is TGTGCCTGGAGTGTACCCTCGGGACTAGCAGCTCAAGAGACCCAGTACTTC. Amino acid sequence: CAWSVPSGLAAQETQYF.

This chain joins TRBV5-4 and TRBJ2-2, with D hard to call. The V gene's germline CDR1 is SGHNT and CDR2 YYREEE (reference sequence). The CDR3 contains 13 residues. V lost 0 bases and J 7 bases, leaving 7 bases between the germline ends. This CDR3 is CASSLGYIGELFF. CDR3 in DNA: TGTGCCAGCAGCTTGGGTTATATCGGGGAGCTGTTTTTT.

Details on this clone: The sample holds other DNA sequences that translate to the same CDR3. V is TRBV24-1 and J is TRBJ2-3; D may be TRBD2 (6 bases). V was trimmed by 4 bases and J by 2 bases, leaving 12 bases between them. Per germline, CDR1 KGHDR and CDR2 SFDVKD. The CDR3 is 15 residues long. The CDR3 is CATSDRTSLTDTQYF. The DNA for the CDR3 is TGTGCCACCAGTGACCGCACTAGCCTCACAGATACGCAGTATTTT.

The chain links TRBV3-1 (or the pseudogene TRBV3-2) to TRBJ1-1; 12 bases match TRBD1. CDR1 is LGHDT and CDR2 is YNNKEL in the germline V gene (reference sequence). This CDR3 has 17 amino acids. J gave up 0 bases and V 4 bases, and 6 bases lay outside the gene matches. CDR3 region: CASSRGTGGHVNTEAFF. CDR3 in DNA: TGTGCCAGCAGCCGCGGGACAGGGGGCCATGTGAACACTGAAGCTTTCTTT.

V gene TRBV5-6 combines with J gene TRBJ2-1, with 9 bases lining up with TRBD1. V was pared by 4 bases and J by 4 bases, with 6 bases of the junction left unmatched. This CDR3 is built from 15 residues. Germline assignment: CDR1 SGHDT and CDR2 YYEEEE. The CDR3 nucleotides are TGTGCCAGCAGCACCGGGACAGGGAGATACAATGAGCAGTTCTTC. This sequence encodes CASSTGTGRYNEQFF.

This clone was recorded once. The chain uses TRBV7-2 and TRBJ2-7; 9 bases match TRBD2. The CDR3 covers 18 residues. Trimming removed 2 bases from V and 2 bases from J; junction bases left unmatched: 13. CDR1 and CDR2 from the germline V gene are SGHTA and FQGNSA. In nucleotides, the CDR3 is TGTGCCAGCAGCTTACTCCCGACCCTAGCGGGAATGGCCTACGAGCAGTACTTC. This gives the protein CASSLLPTLAGMAYEQYF. The variable domain in full, completed from reference TRBV7-2 and TRBJ2-7, reads GAGVSQSPSNKVTEKGKDVELRCDPISGHTALYWYRQSLGQGLEFLIYFQGNSAPDKSGLPSDRFSAERTGGSVSTLTIQRTQQEDSAVYLCASSLLPTLAGMAYEQYFGPGTRLTVT.

This sequence joins TRBV29-1 and TRBJ2-1; D is possibly TRBD2 (6 bases). V lost 5 bases and J 9 bases, leaving 17 bases between the germline ends. There are 13 residues in the CDR3. Germline V gives CDR1 SQVTM, CDR2 ANQGSEA. This CDR3 is CSVTGTSGIEQFF. The DNA of the CDR3 is TGCAGCGTTACCGGGACTTCCGGTATTGAGCAGTTCTTC.

This chain connects TRBV7-9 to TRBJ2-2; D might be TRBD1 (6 bases). Deletions cut 3 bases from V and 6 bases from J, with 17 bases between. The CDR3 loop spans 16 amino acids. Germline-derived CDR1 and CDR2 are SEHNR and FQNEAQ (reference sequence). CDR3 loop: CASSFLRGYGAGELFF. The CDR3 bases are TGTGCCAGCAGCTTTCTCAGGGGCTACGGGGCCGGGGAGCTGTTTTTT. The whole variable domain, filled in from reference TRBV7-9 and TRBJ2-2, reads DTGVSQNPRHKITKRGQNVTFRCDPISEHNRLYWYRQTLGQGPEFLTYFQNEAQLEKSRLLSDRFSAERPKGSFSTLEIQRTEQGDSAMYLCASSFLRGYGAGELFFGEGSRLTVL.

This chain uses TRBV27 with TRBJ1-2; 10 bases align to TRBD1. CDR1 MNHEY and CDR2 SMNVEV come from the germline V gene (reference sequence). J was trimmed by 6 bases and V by 5 bases; bases with no gene match: 9. The CDR3 is 15 amino acids. The CDR3 sequence: CASSDSGTGADGYTF. The CDR3 bases are TGTGCCAGCAGTGACTCCGGGACAGGGGCGGATGGCTACACCTTC.

The gene calls are TRBV9 and TRBJ2-4, with TRBD1 matching 9 bases. Trimming took 3 bases from V and 5 from J; bases not matched to a gene: 3. CDR3 size: 14 residues. The germline V gene has CDR1 SGDLS and CDR2 YYNGEE. The CDR3 loop is CASSAGQGQNIQYF. Here the CDR3 DNA reads TGTGCCAGCAGCGCGGGACAGGGCCAAAACATTCAGTACTTC.

The chain joins TRBV30 to TRBJ1-2, with a possible D match to TRBD1 (6 bases). This CDR3 has 14 residues. Germline V gene lookup returns CDR1 GTSNPN and CDR2 SVGIG (reference sequence). Deletions cut 8 bases from V and 2 bases from J, with 18 bases between. The CDR3 DNA reads as TGTGCCAGAAGACACGCGGGGGCGAACTATGGCTACACCTTC. Encoded protein: CARRHAGANYGYTF.

The CDR3 DNA follows: TGTGCCAGCTCACCTGACAGACAAGAGACCCAGTACTTC. Translated: CASSPDRQETQYF. The rearrangement links TRBV18 to TRBJ2-5; weak D call: TRBD1 (5 bases). Germline V CDR1 and CDR2: KGHSH, LQKENI. Trimming took off 3 bases at V and 2 bases at J, with 7 bases between the two ends. The CDR3 runs 13 residues.

The CDR3 bases are TGTGCCAGTAGTATAGGAGGGTGGGAGACCCCCTACGAGCAGTACTTC. As protein: CASSIGGWETPYEQYF. The chain employs TRBV19 and TRBJ2-7; D perhaps matches TRBD2 (5 bases). Germline values: CDR1 LNHDA, CDR2 SQIVND (reference sequence). V lost 1 base to trimming and J lost 2 bases, with 15 bases between them. CDR3 length: 16 residues. Full variable domain (rest looked up from reference TRBV19 and TRBJ2-7): DGGITQSPKYLFRKEGQNVTLSCEQNLNHDAMYWYRQDPGQGLRLIYYSQIVNDFQKGDIAEGYSVSREKKESFPLTVTSAQKNPTAFYLCASSIGGWETPYEQYFGPGTRLTVT.

This clone was seen only a few times. The CDR3 DNA follows: TGTGCCAGCAGTCTGTCTCCAAAGGGGTTCCCCACGGACTATAGCAATCAGCCCCAGCATTTT. Residues: CASSLSPKGFPTDYSNQPQHF. This chain uses TRBV6-2 or TRBV6-3 with TRBJ1-5, with D possibly being TRBD1 (5 bases). Trimming pared 5 bases from V and 0 bases from J, leaving 29 bases between. This CDR3 is 21 amino acids long. Germline values: CDR1 MNHEY, CDR2 SVGEGT.

J is TRBJ2-1 and V is TRBV24-1, with D tentatively TRBD2 (6 bases). The CDR3 extends over 15 amino acids. Trimming removed 4 bases from V and 8 bases from J, with 17 bases in between. The germline V gene encodes CDR1 KGHDR and CDR2 SFDVKD. CDR3 region: CATSDPTRSRDEQFF. The CDR3 nucleotides are TGTGCCACCAGTGACCCGACTAGATCGAGGGATGAGCAGTTCTTC.

The chain recombines TRBV7-6 with TRBJ2-7; D is possibly TRBD1 (5 bases). Trimming took off 3 bases at V and 2 bases at J, with 11 bases between the two ends. The CDR3 totals 14 residues. Germline V gene data show CDR1 as SGHVS and CDR2 as FNYEAQ. The CDR3 sequence: CASSFDSTPYEQYF. In DNA form, the CDR3 reads TGTGCCAGCAGCTTCGACAGTACTCCCTACGAGCAGTACTTC.

The chain combines TRBV12-5 with TRBJ2-1, with a possible D match to TRBD1 (8 bases). This CDR3 has 15 residues. The germline V gene has CDR1 LGHNT and CDR2 FRNRAP. The germline V and J ends were trimmed by 5 bases and 8 bases, with 19 bases remaining between them. The CDR3 loop is CASGARTGRVDEQFF. Here the CDR3 DNA reads TGTGCTAGTGGTGCTCGGACAGGGAGGGTCGATGAGCAGTTCTTC.

The chain carries TRBV18 and TRBJ1-6; 7 bases match TRBD1. The CDR3 totals 16 residues. Germline-derived CDR1 and CDR2 are KGHSH and LQKENI. Unmatched junction bases numbered 13, after V lost 5 bases and J lost 9 bases. CDR3 coding DNA: TGTGCCAGCTCAGCCGGTGTAATAGGACAGGCTTCACCCCTCCACTTT. This encodes CASSAGVIGQASPLHF.

The chain is built from TRBV2 and TRBJ2-4; weak D call: TRBD1 (6 bases). V shed 3 bases and J shed 2 bases, with 8 bases lying between them. There are 14 residues in the CDR3. Germline-derived CDR1 and CDR2 are SNHLY and FYNNEI. The CDR3 bases are TGTGCCAGCAGTGAGGGACATTCCAAAAACATTCAGTACTTC. It specifies CASSEGHSKNIQYF.

V is TRBV12-5 and J is TRBJ2-7; D might be TRBD1 (6 bases). The CDR3 has 12 amino acids. Trimming took 8 bases from V and 3 from J, leaving 11 bases between them. The germline gives CDR1 LGHNT, CDR2 FRNRAP. The CDR3 sequence is CASLGAGYEQYF. CDR3 in DNA: TGTGCTAGTCTGGGGGCAGGCTACGAGCAGTACTTC.

The chain employs TRBV30 and TRBJ2-7, with 12 bases identical to TRBD2. Germline V gene sequence: CDR1 GTSNPN, CDR2 SVGIG (reference sequence). Trimming removed 2 bases from V and 4 bases from J; junction bases left unmatched: 3. The CDR3 covers 14 residues. CDR3 sequence reads: CAWSWTSGAYEQYF. CDR3 coding DNA: TGTGCCTGGAGTTGGACTAGCGGGGCTTACGAGCAGTACTTC.

The chain has TRBV3-1 (or the pseudogene TRBV3-2) and TRBJ1-2, with D hard to call. Germline CDR1 and CDR2: LGHDT and YNNKEL (reference sequence). This CDR3 spans 13 amino acids. Trimming pared 0 bases from V and 7 bases from J, leaving 9 bases between. The CDR3 here is CASSQERQGGYTF. CDR3 in DNA: TGTGCCAGCAGCCAAGAGAGACAAGGTGGCTACACCTTC.

V and J are TRBV7-2 and TRBJ2-5; tentative D call: TRBD2 (5 bases). With 1 base removed from V and 7 bases from J, the gap between germline ends came to 13 bases. Germline loops: CDR1 SGHTA, CDR2 FQGNSA. The CDR3 runs 14 residues. CDR3 in DNA: TGTGCCAGCAGCTTAGGTGGGAGCAGCGCGACCCAGTACTTC. Translated: CASSLGGSSATQYF.

This clone is labeled as medium-sized. The chain uses TRBV12-5 and TRBJ1-5, with TRBD1 as a possible D gene (5 bases). Germline V gene lookup returns CDR1 LGHNT and CDR2 FRNRAP. V was trimmed by 5 bases and J by 0 bases, leaving 11 bases between them. The CDR3 is 15 amino acids. CDR3 nucleotides: TGTGCTAGTGGTCCGCCAGGGTATAGCAATCAGCCCCAGCATTTT. Residues: CASGPPGYSNQPQHF.

The chain uses TRBV12-3 or TRBV12-4 and TRBJ1-2; no definite D call. CDR3 length equals 13 residues. The V end lost 8 bases, the J end lost 3 bases, and 13 bases lay between the germline ends. CDR3 coding DNA: TGTGCCAGCGCGAGGGTGTCGGACTATGGCTACACCTTC. This codes for CASARVSDYGYTF.